These 4 T cell receptor beta chains were all obtained from the same sample, sequenced in a study of T cells in tuberculosis. Assay used: immunoSEQ multiplex PCR; TCRdb lists only in-frame clones, some missing. The table shows 25,000 to 35,000 clones, with about 90% occurring only once. Time point described: new active TB diagnosis, blood taken before or within 7 days of starting treatment. The sequenced sample was PBMCs, obtained at tuberculosis diagnosis. The source is an adult with tuberculosis.

The V call is TRBV11-3, the J call TRBJ2-3, with 12 bases aligning to TRBD1. The CDR3 is 15 residues long. Germline CDR1 and CDR2: SGHNT and YENEEA. V shed 4 bases, J shed 3 bases, and the junction held 2 bases outside the gene matches. The CDR3 spells CASSSGQGATDTQYF. For the CDR3, the DNA is TGTGCCAGCAGCTCGGGACAGGGGGCAACAGATACGCAGTATTTT.

V is TRBV19 and J is TRBJ1-1; D not certain. CDR3 size: 13 residues. Germline assignment: CDR1 LNHDA and CDR2 SQIVND (reference sequence). Trimming removed 4 bases from V and 1 base from J, with 7 bases in between. The CDR3: CASSTVTNTEAFF. The CDR3 DNA follows: TGTGCCAGTAGTACGGTTACGAACACTGAAGCTTTCTTT.

This chain connects TRBV7-8 to TRBJ2-3; TRBD2 matches at 10 bases. The V segment lost 2 bases and the J segment 5 bases; nucleotides outside the gene matches: 4. Germline loops: CDR1 SGHVS, CDR2 FQNEAQ. CDR3 length equals 15 residues. DNA for the CDR3: TGTGCCAGCAGCTTAATAGCGGGGGGCCTAGATACGCAGTATTTT. As protein: CASSLIAGGLDTQYF.

V gene TRBV4-2 combines with J gene TRBJ1-2, with a tentative D call TRBD1 (5 bases). V dropped 0 bases and J dropped 5 bases, with 13 bases sitting between them. CDR3 size: 15 residues. Germline-derived CDR1 and CDR2 are LGHNA and YNFKEQ. This chain's CDR3 is CASSQENQGGYGYTF. CDR3 nucleotide sequence: TGTGCCAGCAGCCAAGAAAACCAGGGAGGGTATGGCTACACCTTC.